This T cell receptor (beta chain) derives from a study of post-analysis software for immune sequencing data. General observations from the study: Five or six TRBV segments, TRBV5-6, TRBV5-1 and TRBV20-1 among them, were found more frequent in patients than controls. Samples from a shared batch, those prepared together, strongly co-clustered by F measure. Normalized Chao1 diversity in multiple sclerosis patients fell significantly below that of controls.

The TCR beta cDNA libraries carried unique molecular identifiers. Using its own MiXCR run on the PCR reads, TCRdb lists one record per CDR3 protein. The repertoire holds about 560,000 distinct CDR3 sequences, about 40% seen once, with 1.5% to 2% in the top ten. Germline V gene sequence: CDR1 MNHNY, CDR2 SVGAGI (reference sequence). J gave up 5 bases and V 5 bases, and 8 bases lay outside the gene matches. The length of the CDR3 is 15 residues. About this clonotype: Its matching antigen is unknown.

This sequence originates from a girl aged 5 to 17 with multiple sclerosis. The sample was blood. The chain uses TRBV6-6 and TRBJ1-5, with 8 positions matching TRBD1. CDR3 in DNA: TGTGCCAGCAGTCCAGGACAGGGATATCATCAGCCCCAGCATTTT. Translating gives CASSPGQGYHQPQHF.